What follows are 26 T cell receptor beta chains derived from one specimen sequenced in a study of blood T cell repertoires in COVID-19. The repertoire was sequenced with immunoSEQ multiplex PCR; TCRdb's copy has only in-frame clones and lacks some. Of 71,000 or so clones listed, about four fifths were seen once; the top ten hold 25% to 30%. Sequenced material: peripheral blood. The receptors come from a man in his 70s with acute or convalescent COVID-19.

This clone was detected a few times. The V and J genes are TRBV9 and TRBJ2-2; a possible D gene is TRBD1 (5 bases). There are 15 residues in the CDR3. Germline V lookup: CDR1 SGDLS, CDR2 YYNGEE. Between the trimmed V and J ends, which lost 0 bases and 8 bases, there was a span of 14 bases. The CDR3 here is CASSVVQGAGGELFF. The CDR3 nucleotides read TGTGCCAGCAGCGTAGTTCAAGGGGCAGGTGGGGAGCTGTTTTTT.

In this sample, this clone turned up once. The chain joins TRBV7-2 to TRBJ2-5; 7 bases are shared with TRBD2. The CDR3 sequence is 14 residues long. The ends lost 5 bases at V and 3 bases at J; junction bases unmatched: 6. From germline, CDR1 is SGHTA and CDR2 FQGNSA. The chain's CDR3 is CASSGTKIEETQYF. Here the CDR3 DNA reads TGTGCCAGCAGCGGGACTAAAATCGAAGAGACCCAGTACTTC.

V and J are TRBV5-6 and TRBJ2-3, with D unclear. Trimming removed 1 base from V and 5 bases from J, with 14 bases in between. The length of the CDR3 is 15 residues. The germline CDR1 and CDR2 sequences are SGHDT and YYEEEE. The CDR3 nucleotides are TGTGCCAGCAGCTTGATGGCGCCGGGTGGAGATACGCAGTATTTT. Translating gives CASSLMAPGGDTQYF.

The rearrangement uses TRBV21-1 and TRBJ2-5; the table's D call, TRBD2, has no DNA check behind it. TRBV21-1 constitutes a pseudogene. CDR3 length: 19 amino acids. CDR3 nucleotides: TGTGCCAGCAGCAAAAAGAGATTTGACAGCGGGAGAGGGGAGGAGACCCAGTACTTC. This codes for CASSKKRFDSGRGEETQYF.

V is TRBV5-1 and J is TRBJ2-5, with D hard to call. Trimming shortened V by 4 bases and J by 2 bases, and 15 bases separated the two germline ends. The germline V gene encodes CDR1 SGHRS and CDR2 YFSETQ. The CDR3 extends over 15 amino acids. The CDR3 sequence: CASSGQQLQQETQYF. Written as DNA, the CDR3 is TGCGCCAGCAGCGGGCAACAGCTTCAACAAGAGACCCAGTACTTC.

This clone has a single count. The CDR3 nucleotides read TGTGCCAGCAGCTTAGAGGGCTGGGCCGGGGAGCTGTTTTTT. This translates into CASSLEGWAGELFF. The rearrangement joins TRBV7-3 to TRBJ2-2, with TRBD2 as a possible D gene (5 bases). This CDR3 is 14 amino acids long. V was clipped by 2 bases and J by 6 bases, with 10 bases between them. Germline values: CDR1 SGHTA, CDR2 FQGTGA.

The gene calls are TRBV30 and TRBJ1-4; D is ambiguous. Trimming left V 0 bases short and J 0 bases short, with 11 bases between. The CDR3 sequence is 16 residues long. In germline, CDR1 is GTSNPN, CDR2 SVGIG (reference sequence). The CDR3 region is CAWSVLWGATNEKLFF. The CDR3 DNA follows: TGTGCCTGGAGTGTACTATGGGGAGCAACTAATGAAAAACTGTTTTTT.

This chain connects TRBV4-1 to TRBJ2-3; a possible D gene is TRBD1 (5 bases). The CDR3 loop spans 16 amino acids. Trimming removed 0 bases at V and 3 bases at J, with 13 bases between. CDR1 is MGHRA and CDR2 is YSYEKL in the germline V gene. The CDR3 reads CASSQDIGVGTDTQYF. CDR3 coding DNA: TGCGCCAGCAGCCAAGATATAGGGGTGGGGACAGATACGCAGTATTTT.

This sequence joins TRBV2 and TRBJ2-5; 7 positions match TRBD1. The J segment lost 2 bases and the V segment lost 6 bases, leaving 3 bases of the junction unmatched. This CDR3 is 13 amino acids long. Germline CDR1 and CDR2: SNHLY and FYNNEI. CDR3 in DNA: TGTGCCAGCAGGAGGGGACAGCAAGAGACCCAGTACTTC. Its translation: CASRRGQQETQYF.

CDR3 sequence: CASSRTSGSGMYEQYF. In nucleotides, the CDR3 is TGTGCCAGCAGCAGGACTAGCGGGAGCGGCATGTACGAGCAGTACTTC. The rearrangement joins TRBV11-2 to TRBJ2-7; 13 positions match TRBD2. Germline CDR1 and CDR2: SGHAT and FQNNGV. The junction had 8 bases not matched to a gene; V was cut back by 5 bases and J by 4 bases. This CDR3 contains 16 residues.

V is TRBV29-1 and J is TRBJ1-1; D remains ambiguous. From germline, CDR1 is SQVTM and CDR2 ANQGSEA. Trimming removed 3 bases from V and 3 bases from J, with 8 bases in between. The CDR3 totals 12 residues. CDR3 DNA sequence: TGCAGCGTTGAGGCAGACTACACTGAAGCTTTCTTT. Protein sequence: CSVEADYTEAFF.

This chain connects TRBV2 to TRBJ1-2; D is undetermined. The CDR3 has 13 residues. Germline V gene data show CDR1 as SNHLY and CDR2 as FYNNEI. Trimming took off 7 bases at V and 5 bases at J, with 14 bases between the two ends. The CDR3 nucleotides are TGTGCCAGCATTCTAGGATTGGTGTATGGCTACACCTTC. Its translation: CASILGLVYGYTF.

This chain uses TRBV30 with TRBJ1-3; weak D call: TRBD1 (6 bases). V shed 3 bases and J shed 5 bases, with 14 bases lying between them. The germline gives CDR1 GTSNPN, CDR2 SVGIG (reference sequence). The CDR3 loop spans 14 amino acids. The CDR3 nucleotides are TGTGCCTGGAGCGAAGGGGGGGGCAGAAACACCATATATTTT. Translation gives CAWSEGGGRNTIYF.

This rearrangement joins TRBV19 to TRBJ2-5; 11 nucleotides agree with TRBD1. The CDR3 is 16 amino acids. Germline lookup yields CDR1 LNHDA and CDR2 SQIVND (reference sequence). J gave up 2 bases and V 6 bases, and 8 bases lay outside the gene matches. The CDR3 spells CASSHPGQGAQETQYF. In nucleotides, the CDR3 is TGTGCCAGTAGCCACCCAGGACAGGGGGCACAAGAGACCCAGTACTTC.

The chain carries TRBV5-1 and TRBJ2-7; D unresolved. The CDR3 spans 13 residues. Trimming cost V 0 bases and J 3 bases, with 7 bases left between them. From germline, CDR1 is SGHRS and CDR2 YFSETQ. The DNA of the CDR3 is TGCGCCAGCAGCTTGGGGCAGAACTACGAGCAGTACTTC. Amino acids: CASSLGQNYEQYF.

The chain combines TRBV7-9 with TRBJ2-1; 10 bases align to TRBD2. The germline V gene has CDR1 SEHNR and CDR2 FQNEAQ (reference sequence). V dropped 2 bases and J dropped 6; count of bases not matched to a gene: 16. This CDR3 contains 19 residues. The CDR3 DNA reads TGTGCCAGCAGCTTACGGTCTAGCGGGAGCGGGTACGAGGGCAATGAGCAGTTCTTC. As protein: CASSLRSSGSGYEGNEQFF.

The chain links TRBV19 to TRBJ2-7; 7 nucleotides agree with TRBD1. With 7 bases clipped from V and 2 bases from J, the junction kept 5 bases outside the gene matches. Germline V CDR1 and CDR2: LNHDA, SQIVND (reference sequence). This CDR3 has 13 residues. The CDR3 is CASTGQSTYEQYF. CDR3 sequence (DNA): TGTGCCAGTACGGGACAGAGTACCTACGAGCAGTACTTC.

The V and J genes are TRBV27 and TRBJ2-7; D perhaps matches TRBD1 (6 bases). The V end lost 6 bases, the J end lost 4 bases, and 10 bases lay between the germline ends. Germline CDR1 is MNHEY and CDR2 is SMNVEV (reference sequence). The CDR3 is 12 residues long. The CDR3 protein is CASRDRLYEQYF. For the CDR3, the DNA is TGTGCCAGCAGGGACAGACTATACGAGCAGTACTTC.

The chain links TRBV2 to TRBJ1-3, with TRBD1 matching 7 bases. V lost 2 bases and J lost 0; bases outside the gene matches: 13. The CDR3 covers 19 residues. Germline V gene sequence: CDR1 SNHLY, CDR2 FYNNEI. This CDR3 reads CASSEFTLDRAYSGNTIYF. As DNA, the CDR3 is TGTGCCAGCAGTGAATTCACCCTCGACAGGGCCTACTCTGGAAACACCATATATTTT.

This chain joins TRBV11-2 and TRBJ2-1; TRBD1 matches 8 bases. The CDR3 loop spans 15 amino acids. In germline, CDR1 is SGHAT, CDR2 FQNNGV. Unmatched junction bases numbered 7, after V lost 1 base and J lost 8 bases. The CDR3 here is CASSLAQGVLDEQFF. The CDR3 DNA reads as TGTGCCAGCAGCTTAGCACAGGGGGTTTTGGATGAGCAGTTCTTC. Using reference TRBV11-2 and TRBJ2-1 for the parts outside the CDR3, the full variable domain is EAGVAQSPRYKIIEKRQSVAFWCNPISGHATLYWYQQILGQGPKLLIQFQNNGVVDDSQLPKDRFSAERLKGVDSTLKIQPAKLEDSAVYLCASSLAQGVLDEQFFGPGTRLTVL.

As DNA, the CDR3 is TGTGCCACCAGCAACCTCGGCGGGGGCGAGCAGTACTTC. Its protein is CATSNLGGGEQYF. V gene TRBV15 combines with J gene TRBJ2-7; 7 bases are a match to TRBD2. There are 13 residues in the CDR3. Germline values: CDR1 LNHNV, CDR2 YYDKDF (reference sequence). Losses at the gene ends were 4 bases for V and 6 bases for J; bases not matched to a gene: 6.

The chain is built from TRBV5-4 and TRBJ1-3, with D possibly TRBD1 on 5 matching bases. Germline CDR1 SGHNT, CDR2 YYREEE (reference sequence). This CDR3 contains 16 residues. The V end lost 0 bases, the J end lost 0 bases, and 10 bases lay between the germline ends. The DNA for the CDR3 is TGTGCCAGCAGCTTGGCCGGGGGTGGCTCTGGAAACACCATATATTTT. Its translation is CASSLAGGGSGNTIYF.

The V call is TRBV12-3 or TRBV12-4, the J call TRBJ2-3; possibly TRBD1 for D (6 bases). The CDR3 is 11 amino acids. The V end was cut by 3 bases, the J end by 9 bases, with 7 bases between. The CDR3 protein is CASSLGATQYF. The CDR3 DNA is TGTGCCAGCAGTTTGGGGGCCACGCAGTATTTT.

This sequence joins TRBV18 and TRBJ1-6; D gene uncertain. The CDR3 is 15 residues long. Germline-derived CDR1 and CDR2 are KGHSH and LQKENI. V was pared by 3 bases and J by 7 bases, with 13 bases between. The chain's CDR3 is CASSPDPPGNSPLHF. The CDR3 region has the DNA TGTGCCAGCTCACCTGATCCCCCGGGGAATTCACCCCTCCACTTT.

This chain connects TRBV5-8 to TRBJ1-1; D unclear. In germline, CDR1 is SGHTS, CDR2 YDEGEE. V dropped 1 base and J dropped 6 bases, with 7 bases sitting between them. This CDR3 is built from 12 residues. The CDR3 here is CASSLPYAEAFF. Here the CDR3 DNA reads TGTGCCAGCAGCTTGCCGTATGCTGAAGCTTTCTTT. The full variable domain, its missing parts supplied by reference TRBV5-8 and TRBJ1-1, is EAGVTQSPTHLIKTRGQQATLRCSPISGHTSVYWYQQALGLGLQFLLWYDEGEERNRGNFPPRFSGRQFPNYSSELNVNALELEDSALYLCASSLPYAEAFFGQGTRLTVV.

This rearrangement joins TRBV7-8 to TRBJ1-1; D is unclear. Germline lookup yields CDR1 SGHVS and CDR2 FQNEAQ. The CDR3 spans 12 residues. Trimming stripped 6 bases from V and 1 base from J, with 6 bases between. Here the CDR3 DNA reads TGTGCCAGCAGTCAGTCGAACACTGAAGCTTTCTTT. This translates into CASSQSNTEAFF.